This entry is about one T cell receptor beta chain. Its specificity is not known. Everyone who donated was a healthy Caucasian. These data originate in a study of identical twins. Findings of the study overall: Models underestimated out-of-frame TCR alpha sharing in monozygotic twins. Out-of-frame beta sequences exhibited a weaker degree of excess twin sharing.

The CDR3 covers 16 residues. Germline V lookup: CDR1 SGHVS, CDR2 FNYEAQ. With 5 bases clipped from V and 6 bases from J, the junction kept 10 bases outside the gene matches. A universal primer site was added by template switching, and unique molecular identifiers were carried by the cDNA. TCRdb re-called the 5' RACE reads through MiXCR, storing one row per CDR3 protein. The table shows under 500,000 distinct CDR3 sequences, with 14% occurring only once. Separately, the same data were catalogued under a study of yellow fever vaccine responses in identical twins.

The clonotype comes from a woman between 18 and 29 years old in good health. Material for sequencing was CD4+ T cells sorted from blood. The chain uses TRBV7-6 and TRBJ2-1; 10 positions agree with TRBD2. In DNA form, the CDR3 reads TGTGCCAGCAGCGCAGAACGGACTAGCGGCCGCAATGAGCAGTTCTTC. Amino acid sequence: CASSAERTSGRNEQFF.